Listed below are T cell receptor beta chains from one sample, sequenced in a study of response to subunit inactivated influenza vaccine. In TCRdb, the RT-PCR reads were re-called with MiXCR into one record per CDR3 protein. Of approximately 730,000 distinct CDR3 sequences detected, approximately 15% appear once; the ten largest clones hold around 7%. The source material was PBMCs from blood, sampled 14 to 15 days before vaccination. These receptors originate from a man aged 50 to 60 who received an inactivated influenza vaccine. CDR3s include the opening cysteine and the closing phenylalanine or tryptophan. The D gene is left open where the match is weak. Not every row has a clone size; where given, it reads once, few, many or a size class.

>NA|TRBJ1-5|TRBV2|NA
CASSDDPPGNQPQHF
TGTGCCAGCAGTGATGACCCTCCGGGCAATCAGCCCCAGCATTTT
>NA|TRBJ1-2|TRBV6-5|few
CAIRTGYYGYTF
TGTGCCATCCGGACGGGCTACTATGGCTACACCTTC
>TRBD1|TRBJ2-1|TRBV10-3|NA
CAIMEQGAVNEQFF
TGTGCCATCATGGAGCAGGGGGCGGTTAATGAGCAGTTCTTC
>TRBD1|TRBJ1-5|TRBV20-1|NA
CSATRQGGIHSNQPQHF
TGCAGTGCTACCAGACAGGGCGGGATTCATAGCAATCAGCCCCAGCATTTT
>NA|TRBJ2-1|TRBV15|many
CATSREKILAVDEQFF
TGTGCCACCAGCAGAGAAAAAATACTAGCAGTGGATGAGCAGTTCTTC
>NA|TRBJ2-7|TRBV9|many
CASSVDGNSYYEQYF
TGTGCCAGCAGCGTAGACGGGAACTCCTACTACGAGCAGTACTTC
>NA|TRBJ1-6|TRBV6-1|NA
CASSPNPYSPLHF
TGTGCCAGCAGCCCGAACCCTTATTCACCCCTCCACTTT
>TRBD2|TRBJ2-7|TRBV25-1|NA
CASSGVRGLASSYEQYF
TGTGCCAGCAGTGGAGTGAGGGGACTAGCGAGCTCCTACGAGCAGTACTTC
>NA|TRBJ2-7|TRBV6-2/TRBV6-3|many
CASSHPQGPSYEQYF
TGTGCCAGCAGTCACCCTCAGGGGCCATCCTACGAGCAGTACTTC
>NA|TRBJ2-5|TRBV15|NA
CATSNTGATQYF
TGTGCCACCAGCAACACAGGTGCCACCCAGTACTTC
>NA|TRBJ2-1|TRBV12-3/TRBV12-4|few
CASSPVGGGLYNEQFF
TGTGCCAGCAGTCCCGTAGGGGGGGGGTTGTACAATGAGCAGTTCTTC
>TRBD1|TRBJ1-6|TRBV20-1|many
CSAPYRGDNSPLHF
TGCAGTGCTCCGTACAGGGGGGATAATTCACCCCTCCACTTT
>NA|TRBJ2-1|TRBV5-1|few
CASTALPGSYNEQFF
TGCGCCAGCACCGCGCTCCCGGGCTCCTACAATGAGCAGTTCTTC
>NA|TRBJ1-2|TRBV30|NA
CAWRGSGRGSYGYTF
TGTGCCTGGAGAGGGAGTGGTAGAGGGAGCTATGGCTACACCTTC
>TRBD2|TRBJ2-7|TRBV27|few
CASRTSGRPDEQYF
TGTGCCAGCAGAACTAGCGGGAGGCCGGACGAGCAGTACTTC
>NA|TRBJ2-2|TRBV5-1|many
CASSSRQESGELFF
TGCGCCAGCAGCTCTCGACAGGAATCCGGGGAGCTGTTTTTT
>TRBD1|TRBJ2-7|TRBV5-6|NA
CASSVDRKYEQYF
TGTGCCAGCAGCGTGGACAGGAAGTACGAGCAGTACTTC
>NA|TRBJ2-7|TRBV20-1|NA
CSATLRRSSYEQYF
TGCAGTGCAACCCTTAGGCGGAGCTCCTACGAGCAGTACTTC
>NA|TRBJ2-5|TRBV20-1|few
CSARGAEETQYF
TGCAGTGCCCGCGGAGCGGAAGAGACCCAGTACTTC
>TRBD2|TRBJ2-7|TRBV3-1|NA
CASSRGGILPLDEQYF
TGTGCCAGCAGCCGCGGGGGGATCCTCCCCCTTGACGAGCAGTACTTC
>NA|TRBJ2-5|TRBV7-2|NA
CASSPAHNQETQYF
TGTGCCAGCAGCCCCGCCCACAACCAAGAGACCCAGTACTTC
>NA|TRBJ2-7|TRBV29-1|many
CSVAGGGSSYEQYF
TGCAGCGTTGCCGGTGGAGGGTCATCCTACGAGCAGTACTTC
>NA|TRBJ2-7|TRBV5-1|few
CASNGRSVYEQYF
TGCGCCAGCAATGGAAGATCCGTCTACGAGCAGTACTTC
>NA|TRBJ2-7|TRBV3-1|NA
CASSQAGLYYEQYF
TGTGCCAGCAGCCAAGCGGGACTTTACTACGAGCAGTACTTC
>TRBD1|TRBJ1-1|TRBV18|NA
CASSPLGTGGMNTEAFF
TGTGCCAGCTCACCACTCGGGACAGGCGGAATGAACACTGAAGCTTTCTTT
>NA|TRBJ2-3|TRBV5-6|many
CASSLAQGGLADTQYF
TGTGCCAGCAGCTTGGCTCAGGGAGGTTTGGCAGATACGCAGTATTTT
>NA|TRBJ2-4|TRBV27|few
CASSLGGRSKNIQYF
TGTGCCAGCAGTTTAGGAGGGAGGTCCAAAAACATTCAGTACTTC
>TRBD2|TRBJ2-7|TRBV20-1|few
CSARRTSGGSWDEQYF
TGCAGTGCTAGAAGAACTAGCGGGGGAAGTTGGGACGAGCAGTACTTC
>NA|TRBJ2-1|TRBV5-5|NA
CASSLVAGPYNEQFF
TGTGCCAGCAGCTTGGTAGCAGGGCCCTACAATGAGCAGTTCTTC
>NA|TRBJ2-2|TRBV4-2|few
CASSREERGAGELFF
TGTGCCAGCAGCCGGGAAGAAAGAGGGGCCGGGGAGCTGTTTTTT
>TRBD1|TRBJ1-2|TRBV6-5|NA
CASSYSRGQGAGGYTF
TGTGCCAGCAGTTACTCGAGGGGACAGGGGGCCGGTGGCTACACCTTC
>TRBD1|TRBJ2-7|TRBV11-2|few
CASSLELGTAHEQYF
TGTGCCAGCAGCTTAGAGTTAGGGACAGCCCACGAGCAGTACTTC
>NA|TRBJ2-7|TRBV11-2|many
CASSLDWSGTYEQYF
TGTGCCAGCAGCTTAGATTGGTCAGGGACCTACGAGCAGTACTTC
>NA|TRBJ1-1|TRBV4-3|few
CASSQHTDRPNTEAFF
TGCGCCAGCAGCCAACATACCGACAGGCCGAACACTGAAGCTTTCTTT
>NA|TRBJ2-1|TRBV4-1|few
CASSPGKYFSEQFF
TGCGCCAGCAGCCCAGGGAAATATTTTAGTGAGCAGTTCTTC
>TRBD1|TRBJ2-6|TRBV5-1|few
CASSAPGQGAYGANVLTF
TGCGCCAGCAGCGCTCCGGGACAGGGGGCTTACGGGGCCAACGTCCTGACTTTC
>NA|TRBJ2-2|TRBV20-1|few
CSASGTGELFF
TGCAGTGCTAGCGGCACCGGGGAGCTGTTTTTT
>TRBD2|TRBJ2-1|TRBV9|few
CASSAEGLAGENEQFF
TGTGCCAGCAGCGCCGAGGGTCTAGCGGGAGAAAATGAGCAGTTCTTC
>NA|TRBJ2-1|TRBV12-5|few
CASGAELLPGWDEQFF
TGTGCTAGTGGGGCGGAGTTACTTCCAGGTTGGGATGAGCAGTTCTTC
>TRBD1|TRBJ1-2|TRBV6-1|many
CASSSGTGAWGYTF
TGTGCCAGCAGCTCCGGGACAGGGGCTTGGGGCTACACCTTC
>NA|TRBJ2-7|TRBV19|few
CASSPRSFYEQYF
TGTGCCAGTAGTCCCCGGAGCTTCTACGAGCAGTACTTC